This T cell receptor (beta chain) was observed in a study of blood T cell repertoires in COVID-19. As for the study in general: The analysed material was cDNA or gDNA that came from T cells, B-cell-depleted T cells, or PBMCs.

Seattle patients were enrolled while actively infected and followed longitudinally. Data came from immunoSEQ multiplex PCR; TCRdb stores just in-frame clones and leaves some out. This table has some 270,000 clones, under 85% appearing once. Sequencing was carried out using peripheral blood. The TCR sequence derives from a human donor with COVID-19, enrolled during active disease. The donor label of this sample is uncertain.

As DNA, the CDR3 is TGTGCCTGGAGTACGGGACTAGCGGGAAGACAGACCCAGTACTTC. Its protein is CAWSTGLAGRQTQYF. V usage is TRBV30 and J usage is TRBJ2-5; TRBD2 matches at 13 bases. Trimming at V came to 2 bases and at J to 6 bases, leaving 6 bases not matched to a gene. Germline values: CDR1 GTSNPN, CDR2 SVGIG (reference sequence). The CDR3 consists of 15 residues. The whole variable domain, remainder taken from reference TRBV30 and TRBJ2-5, is SQTIHQWPATLVQPVGSPLSLECTVEGTSNPNLYWYRQAAGRGLQLLFYSVGIGQISSEVPQNLSASRPQDRQFILSSKKLLLSDSGFYLCAWSTGLAGRQTQYFGPGTRLLVL.